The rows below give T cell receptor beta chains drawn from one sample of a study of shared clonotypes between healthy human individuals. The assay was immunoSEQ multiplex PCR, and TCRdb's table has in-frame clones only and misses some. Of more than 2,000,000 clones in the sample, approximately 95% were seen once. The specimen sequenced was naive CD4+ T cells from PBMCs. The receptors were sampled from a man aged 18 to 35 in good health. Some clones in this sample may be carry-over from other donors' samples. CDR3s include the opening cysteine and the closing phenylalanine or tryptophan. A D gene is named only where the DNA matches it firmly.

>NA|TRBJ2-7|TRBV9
CASSAPDIGSYEQYF
TGTGCCAGCAGCGCTCCCGACATTGGTTCCTACGAGCAGTACTTC
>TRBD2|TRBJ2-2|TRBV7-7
CASSSTGTSGSPGELFF
TGTGCCAGCAGCTCGACCGGGACTAGCGGGAGTCCCGGGGAGCTGTTTTTT
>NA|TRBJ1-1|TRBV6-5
CASSYSGEAFF
TGTGCCAGCAGTTACTCGGGGGAAGCTTTCTTT
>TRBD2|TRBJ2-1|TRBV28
CASSSRLAASYNEQFF
TGTGCCAGCAGTTCAAGACTAGCGGCCTCCTACAATGAGCAGTTCTTC
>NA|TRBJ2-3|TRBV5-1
CASSTGSTDTQYF
TGCGCCAGCAGCACAGGGAGCACAGATACGCAGTATTTT
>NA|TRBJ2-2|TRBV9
CASSVQGPQAGELFF
TGTGCCAGCAGCGTCCAGGGGCCCCAGGCCGGGGAGCTGTTTTTT
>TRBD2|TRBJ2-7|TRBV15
CATSRDTTSGSVGVEQYF
TGTGCCACCAGCAGAGACACAACTAGCGGGAGCGTCGGGGTCGAGCAGTACTTC
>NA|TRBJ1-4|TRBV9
CASSVGGQGGEKLFF
TGTGCCAGCAGCGTAGGGGGGCAGGGAGGTGAAAAACTGTTTTTT
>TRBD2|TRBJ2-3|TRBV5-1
CASSPLAGLEADTQYF
TGCGCCAGCAGTCCCTTAGCGGGCCTGGAGGCAGATACGCAGTATTTT
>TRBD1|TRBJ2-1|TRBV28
CASSLYVLTGDEQFF
TGTGCCAGCAGTTTATACGTCCTGACAGGGGATGAGCAGTTCTTC
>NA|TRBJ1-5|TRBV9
CASSVPFPDQPQHF
TGTGCCAGCAGCGTCCCGTTCCCGGATCAGCCCCAGCATTTT
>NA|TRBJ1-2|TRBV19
CASSPRGDPFGYGYTF
TGTGCCAGTAGTCCCCGAGGGGATCCTTTTGGCTATGGCTACACCTTC
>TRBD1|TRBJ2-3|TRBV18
CASSQDRVSTDTQYF
TGTGCCAGCTCACAGGACAGGGTTTCCACAGATACGCAGTATTTT
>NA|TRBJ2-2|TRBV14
CASSQVQVVRTGELFF
TGTGCCAGCAGCCAAGTCCAGGTGGTGAGGACCGGGGAGCTGTTTTTT
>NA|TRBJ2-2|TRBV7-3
CASSPVTTGELFF
TGTGCCAGCAGTCCGGTTACCACCGGGGAGCTGTTTTTT
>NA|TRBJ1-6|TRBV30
CAWSIEGSGSPLHF
TGTGCCTGGAGTATCGAGGGGAGCGGTTCACCCCTCCACTTT
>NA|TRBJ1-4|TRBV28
CASTTRVGEKLFF
TGTGCCAGCACCACCAGGGTGGGTGAAAAACTGTTTTTT
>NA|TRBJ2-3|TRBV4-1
CASSQGSGTGTDTQYF
TGCGCCAGCAGCCAGGGTAGCGGAACCGGAACAGATACGCAGTATTTT